These 30 T cell receptor beta chains share one sample of origin, sequenced in a study of OX40 agonist ivuxolimab in advanced cancers. Using immunoSEQ multiplex PCR, the repertoire was profiled, and TCRdb retains in-frame clones only, with some absent. The repertoire holds 48,000 or so clones, with roughly 81% as singletons. The starting material was CD4+ or CD8+ T cells sorted from blood, obtained in a trial of the OX40 agonist ivuxolimab. The receptors were gathered from an adult with an advanced solid tumor such as melanoma, head and neck, liver or kidney cancer.

V gene TRBV27 combines with J gene TRBJ1-1; D possibly corresponds to TRBD1 (5 bases). V was trimmed by 3 bases and J by 5 bases, leaving 16 bases between them. Germline assignment: CDR1 MNHEY and CDR2 SMNVEV (reference sequence). This CDR3 is 15 amino acids long. CDR3 sequence (DNA): TGTGCCAGCAGTTTTGGGGCTCGTTTGGGTACTGAAGCTTTCTTT. It yields the protein CASSFGARLGTEAFF.

This chain joins TRBV14 and TRBJ2-7, with D tentatively TRBD2 (6 bases). The V end lost 4 bases, the J end lost 4 bases, and 23 bases lay between the germline ends. Germline assignment: CDR1 SGHDN and CDR2 FVKESK. This CDR3 is 17 amino acids long. CDR3 in amino acids: CASSRLGGSLTSYEQYF. The DNA for the CDR3 is TGTGCCAGCAGCCGCCTCGGGGGTAGCCTCACTTCTTACGAGCAGTACTTC.

The chain carries TRBV10-3 and TRBJ2-3, with 9 bases identical to TRBD1. CDR3 length: 15 amino acids. The germline gives CDR1 ENHRY, CDR2 SYGVKD. Trimming took 11 bases from V and 2 from J; bases not matched to a gene: 11. The CDR3 DNA reads TGTGCCGAGGACAGGGGACACCGTCTCACAGATACGCAGTATTTT. This sequence encodes CAEDRGHRLTDTQYF.

V gene TRBV19 combines with J gene TRBJ2-1; 13 positions agree with TRBD2. Per the germline V gene, CDR1 is LNHDA and CDR2 is SQIVND (reference sequence). The junction had 13 bases not matched to a gene; V was cut back by 6 bases and J by 2 bases. The CDR3 is made up of 19 amino acids. As DNA, the CDR3 is TGTGCCAGTAGCCTGCTCGGGACTAGCGGGACCGGAACCTACAATGAGCAGTTCTTC. It yields the protein CASSLLGTSGTGTYNEQFF.

The chain carries TRBV5-1 and TRBJ1-4; D unclear. Germline V lookup: CDR1 SGHRS, CDR2 YFSETQ. Trimming left V 4 bases short and J 5 bases short, with 6 bases between. The CDR3 length is 12 residues. The CDR3 bases are TGCGCCAGCAGCCCTGGCAATGAAAAACTGTTTTTT. Amino acid sequence: CASSPGNEKLFF.

CDR3 loop: CASSIDSTSNQPQHF. As DNA, the CDR3 is TGTGCCAGTAGTATCGACAGTACTAGCAATCAGCCCCAGCATTTT. The V and J genes are TRBV19 and TRBJ1-5; tentative D call: TRBD1 (5 bases). The germline V gene has CDR1 LNHDA and CDR2 SQIVND (reference sequence). V dropped 3 bases and J dropped 0 bases, with 9 bases sitting between them. The CDR3 is 15 amino acids.

In this sample, this clone turned up once. V and J are TRBV11-2 and TRBJ2-7; no clear D gene. This CDR3 is 18 amino acids long. Looked up from germline, CDR1 is SGHAT and CDR2 is FQNNGV. V lost 2 bases and J 2 bases, leaving 22 bases between the germline ends. CDR3 DNA sequence: TGTGCCAGCAGCTTAAGTCGTTTGGGCGGTAGGGCGCCCTACGAGCAGTACTTC. Protein product: CASSLSRLGGRAPYEQYF.

The chain uses TRBV19 and TRBJ1-3; D gene uncertain. This CDR3 has 14 amino acids. In germline, CDR1 is LNHDA, CDR2 SQIVND (reference sequence). Deletions cut 1 base from V and 3 bases from J, with 7 bases between. CDR3 loop: CASSIGGNGNTIYF. In DNA form, the CDR3 reads TGTGCCAGTAGTATAGGAGGAAATGGAAACACCATATATTTT. Drawing the rest from reference TRBV19 and TRBJ1-3, the complete variable domain is DGGITQSPKYLFRKEGQNVTLSCEQNLNHDAMYWYRQDPGQGLRLIYYSQIVNDFQKGDIAEGYSVSREKKESFPLTVTSAQKNPTAFYLCASSIGGNGNTIYFGEGSWLTVV.

V is TRBV7-9 and J is TRBJ2-7; 8 bases are a match to TRBD2. J lost 3 bases, V lost 4 bases, and 8 bases had no gene match. The CDR3 consists of 15 residues. The germline CDR1 and CDR2 sequences are SEHNR and FQNEAQ (reference sequence). CDR3: CASSSPSGQDYEQYF. CDR3 sequence (DNA): TGTGCCAGCAGCTCCCCTAGCGGGCAAGACTACGAGCAGTACTTC.

The rearrangement links TRBV6-1 to TRBJ2-7; D unresolved. The germline V gene has CDR1 MNHNS and CDR2 SASEGT. The CDR3 is 10 amino acids. V gave up 9 bases and J gave up 2 bases, with 5 bases separating them. The chain's CDR3 is CASGTYEQYF. The CDR3 DNA reads as TGTGCCAGTGGCACCTACGAGCAGTACTTC.

This clone was counted a single time. V gene TRBV10-3 combines with J gene TRBJ2-7; TRBD2 matches 11 bases. CDR1 is ENHRY, CDR2 SYGVKD, per germline. The CDR3 sequence is 17 residues long. The J segment lost 2 bases and the V segment lost 4 bases, leaving 10 bases of the junction unmatched. Written as DNA, the CDR3 is TGTGCCATCAGTGGCACACTGACTAGCGGGGCAACCTACGAGCAGTACTTC. Translating gives CAISGTLTSGATYEQYF.

This clone occurred a few times. The gene calls are TRBV6-6 and TRBJ1-3, with 7 bases identical to TRBD1. Germline assignment: CDR1 MNHNY and CDR2 SVGAGI (reference sequence). The CDR3 spans 15 residues. With V trimmed by 5 bases and J by 5 bases, 9 bases remained unmatched. The DNA for the CDR3 is TGTGCCAGCAGTCCCACCTGGGACAGACGAAACACCATATATTTT. Translation: CASSPTWDRRNTIYF.

The chain has TRBV21-1 and TRBJ1-1. TRBV21-1 has pseudogene status. The CDR3 extends over 13 amino acids. The CDR3 nucleotides are TGTGCCAGCAGCAAACATGGAGGGACTGAAGCTTTCTTT. Amino acids: CASSKHGGTEAFF.

The V and J genes are TRBV11-2 and TRBJ1-3; TRBD1 matches 7 bases. The CDR3 contains 17 residues. The V gene's germline CDR1 is SGHAT and CDR2 FQNNGV. The V gene end was trimmed by 1 base and the J gene end by 0 bases; junction bases not matched to a gene: 6. The CDR3 nucleotides read TGTGCCAGCAGCTTAGGACAGGGAATCAGCTCTGGAAACACCATATATTTT. This codes for CASSLGQGISSGNTIYF.

V is TRBV6-5 and J is TRBJ2-7; either TRBD1 or TRBD2 may fit D (5 bases each). V was shortened by 5 bases and J by 1 base, with 9 bases between the two germline ends. CDR3 length: 13 residues. CDR1 and CDR2 (germline): MNHEY, SVGAGI. The CDR3 DNA is TGTGCCAGCAGTCAGGGACGTTCCTACGAGCAGTACTTC. Encoded protein: CASSQGRSYEQYF.

This chain links TRBV7-9 with TRBJ2-1; 11 bases agree with TRBD1. This CDR3 comprises 19 residues. Germline CDR1 SEHNR, CDR2 FQNEAQ (reference sequence). Losses at the gene ends were 5 bases for V and 7 bases for J; bases not matched to a gene: 19. The CDR3 DNA reads TGTGCCAGCAGCCCTAAGATTACCGGGACAGGGGGTTTTAGGAATGAGCAGTTCTTC. Its translation: CASSPKITGTGGFRNEQFF. Looking up the rest from reference TRBV7-9 and TRBJ2-1 gives the full variable domain: DTGVSQNPRHKITKRGQNVTFRCDPISEHNRLYWYRQTLGQGPEFLTYFQNEAQLEKSRLLSDRFSAERPKGSFSTLEIQRTEQGDSAMYLCASSPKITGTGGFRNEQFFGPGTRLTVL.

The J gene is TRBJ1-2, the V gene TRBV7-8, with a weak D call TRBD1 (6 bases). V gave up 0 bases and J gave up 8 bases, with 16 bases separating them. The CDR3 spans 15 residues. In germline, CDR1 is SGHVS, CDR2 FQNEAQ. As DNA, the CDR3 is TGTGCCAGCAGCTTAGCGGTCAGCCCTGGACAGGGCTACACCTTC. Encoded protein: CASSLAVSPGQGYTF.

The rearrangement uses TRBV28 and TRBJ2-1, with 7 bases aligning to TRBD1. The CDR3 loop spans 15 amino acids. Germline CDR1 is MDHEN and CDR2 is SYDVKM. The J segment lost 5 bases and the V segment lost 5 bases, leaving 9 bases of the junction unmatched. CDR3: CASSLPGTANNEQFF. The CDR3 coding sequence is TGTGCCAGCAGTCTCCCCGGGACAGCCAACAATGAGCAGTTCTTC.

V usage is TRBV10-3 and J usage is TRBJ1-2, with 7 nucleotides matching TRBD1. Germline-derived CDR1 and CDR2 are ENHRY and SYGVKD. V lost 8 bases to trimming and J lost 8 bases; unmatched junction nucleotides: 11. The CDR3 runs 13 residues. In nucleotides, the CDR3 is TGTGCCATCCAAACCGACAGGGATACGGGCTACACCTTC. As protein: CAIQTDRDTGYTF.

J is TRBJ2-7 and V is TRBV18; a possible D gene is TRBD2 (5 bases). CDR1 KGHSH and CDR2 LQKENI come from the germline V gene. V gave up 3 bases and J gave up 6 bases, with 24 bases separating them. The CDR3 totals 17 residues. Written as DNA, the CDR3 is TGTGCCAGCTCACCGGCACGGGGTCCTACCTGGTATGTCGAGCAGTACTTC. Translating gives CASSPARGPTWYVEQYF.

The chain recombines TRBV19 with TRBJ2-7, with a weak D call TRBD1 (7 bases). The CDR3 has 12 residues. Germline V gene sequence: CDR1 LNHDA, CDR2 SQIVND (reference sequence). The chain's CDR3 is CASEGAGGEQYF. CDR3 bases: TGTGCGTCAGAGGGGGCCGGGGGCGAGCAGTACTTC.

The chain carries TRBV30 and TRBJ2-1; 13 bases are shared with TRBD2. The length of the CDR3 is 14 residues. After removal of 0 bases from V and 13 bases from J, the junction contained 6 bases not matched to a gene. Per the germline V gene, CDR1 is GTSNPN and CDR2 is SVGIG (reference sequence). CDR3 protein: CAWSVGLAGDVQFF. The CDR3 DNA sequence: TGTGCCTGGAGTGTAGGACTAGCGGGAGATGTTCAGTTCTTC.

This sequence joins TRBV29-1 and TRBJ2-1; 10 nucleotides line up with TRBD2. V was clipped by 4 bases and J by 9 bases; unmatched bases: 3. The CDR3 is 12 residues long. The V gene's germline CDR1 is SQVTM and CDR2 ANQGSEA. The CDR3 is CSVAIAGGEQFF. The CDR3, as DNA: TGCAGCGTTGCGATAGCGGGGGGTGAGCAGTTCTTC.

This sequence joins TRBV29-1 and TRBJ1-2; D gene ambiguous. CDR1 is SQVTM and CDR2 is ANQGSEA in the germline V gene. The CDR3 contains 11 residues. V was clipped by 4 bases and J by 2 bases, with 5 bases between them. The chain's CDR3 is CSVVFNYGYTF. CDR3 DNA sequence: TGCAGCGTTGTGTTCAACTATGGCTACACCTTC.

The gene calls are TRBV7-8 and TRBJ2-1; TRBD2 matches 10 bases. The CDR3 loop spans 18 amino acids. J lost 0 bases, V lost 8 bases, and 13 bases had no gene match. The germline gives CDR1 SGHVS, CDR2 FQNEAQ. CDR3 DNA sequence: TGTGCCAGCGGTAGAAGCCGCCGACTAGCGGGCTCCTACAATGAGCAGTTCTTC. It encodes CASGRSRRLAGSYNEQFF.

The chain employs TRBV19 and TRBJ2-1; TRBD2 agrees at 10 bases. Germline V gene sequence: CDR1 LNHDA, CDR2 SQIVND (reference sequence). The CDR3 contains 15 residues. Losses at the gene ends were 3 bases for V and 8 bases for J; bases not matched to a gene: 7. The CDR3 protein is CASSIRSGRADEQFF. The CDR3 nucleotides are TGTGCCAGTAGTATTCGGAGCGGGAGGGCCGATGAGCAGTTCTTC.

The chain carries TRBV19 and TRBJ2-3; D is unresolved. CDR1 and CDR2 (germline): LNHDA, SQIVND (reference sequence). This CDR3 is 14 amino acids long. V lost 1 base to trimming and J lost 6 bases, with 11 bases between them. The CDR3: CASSIVGAADTQYF. CDR3 DNA sequence: TGTGCCAGTAGTATAGTCGGAGCCGCGGATACGCAGTATTTT.

The rearrangement joins TRBV7-8 to TRBJ2-5; 7 bases are a match to TRBD2. The germline CDR1 and CDR2 sequences are SGHVS and FQNEAQ. Trimming took 3 bases from V and 4 from J; bases not matched to a gene: 14. The CDR3 covers 17 residues. CDR3 bases: TGTGCCAGCAGCTTTTCTGAAGGATGGGGGGGGTCAGAGACCCAGTACTTC. It encodes CASSFSEGWGGSETQYF.

The V and J genes are TRBV6-5 and TRBJ2-7, with TRBD1 matching over 8 bases. With 0 bases clipped from V and 5 bases from J, the junction kept 6 bases outside the gene matches. This CDR3 region has 15 residues. The germline CDR1 and CDR2 sequences are MNHEY and SVGAGI. CDR3 sequence reads: CASSYSPQGADEQYF. The CDR3, as DNA: TGTGCCAGCAGTTACTCGCCGCAGGGGGCCGACGAGCAGTACTTC.

The rearrangement joins TRBV11-2 to TRBJ2-7; D remains unclear. This CDR3 is built from 15 residues. Trimming took off 5 bases at V and 0 bases at J, with 14 bases between the two ends. Germline loops: CDR1 SGHAT, CDR2 FQNNGV. CDR3 in DNA: TGTGCCAGCAGCCTTCGGACGGAGAGCTCCTACGAGCAGTACTTC. This sequence encodes CASSLRTESSYEQYF.